This T cell receptor (beta chain) was observed in a study of cytomegalovirus exposure and HLA in healthy donors. Primers for the PCR totalled 60 Vbeta and 13 Jbeta. Produced via immunoSEQ multiplex PCR; TCRdb's table is partial and in-frame only. Altogether tens of thousands of clones are present, roughly two thirds being singletons, with the ten largest covering under 7.5%. This clone turned up a few times. Its antigen is unidentified. Findings and caveats of the study: Among the most significant clusters, several appeared linked to common viral pathogens in a later analysis. The likely origin of a cluster of highly shared sequence variants was a sequencing artifact. Reportedly, a later analysis found an Asian-associated ancestry cluster had fewer N-insertions than the roughly 700-donor mean. Because they were indistinguishable, some V segments, including TRBV6-2 and TRBV6-3, were excluded.

This CDR3 region has 14 residues. Germline V gives CDR1 SGDLS, CDR2 YYNGEE. The V and J ends lost 3 bases and 4 bases respectively, with 11 bases between them. The sequenced sample consisted of PBMCs. This chain uses TRBV9 with TRBJ1-5; tentatively, D is TRBD1 (5 bases). The sequence derives from a woman aged 45-59 years in good health and CMV-seropositive. CDR3 in amino acids: CASSGAGMNQPQHF. The DNA of the CDR3 is TGTGCCAGCAGCGGGGCAGGGATGAATCAGCCCCAGCATTTT.